This T cell receptor beta chain is drawn from a study of CD8 T cells in ankylosing spondylitis. This clonotype was observed a handful of times. By quantitative 5'-RACE with molecular barcodes, the TCR beta libraries were made. One entry per CDR3 protein, called by TCRdb with MiXCR from the 5' RACE reads. The repertoire holds 250,000 to 400,000 distinct CDR3 sequences, with roughly 10% as singletons. Trimming cost V 4 bases and J 10 bases, with 12 bases left between them. The germline V gene has CDR1 SGHDT and CDR2 YYEEEE. CDR3 size: 12 residues. The TCR comes from a female donor with ankylosing spondylitis or in good health (not recorded which). Sample: blood, either unsorted or a sorted T cell fraction (not recorded which). This sequence joins TRBV5-6 and TRBJ2-1, with TRBD2 as a possible D gene (5 bases). CDR3 loop: CASSIRTGEQFF. The CDR3 DNA is TGTGCCAGCAGCATACGGACTGGGGAGCAGTTCTTC. The full variable domain, its missing parts supplied by reference TRBV5-6 and TRBJ2-1, is DAGVTQSPTHLIKTRGQQVTLRCSPKSGHDTVSWYQQALGQGPQFIFQYYEEEERQRGNFPDRFSGHQFPNYSSELNVNALLLGDSALYLCASSIRTGEQFFGPGTRLTVL.